The T cell receptor beta chain under discussion was sequenced for a study of blood T cell repertoires in COVID-19. Germline CDR1 reads SQVTM; CDR2 reads ANQGSEA. The trim removed 3 bases at V and 3 bases at J, leaving 5 bases unmatched. The CDR3 has 15 residues. The protocol was immunoSEQ multiplex PCR, while the TCRdb copy is restricted to in-frame clones and leaves out a portion. The sample lists 70,000 to 100,000 clones; 88% were seen once. The rearrangement uses TRBV29-1 and TRBJ2-3; 11 bases fit TRBD2. This TCR came from a woman aged 80 or over with active COVID-19. Specimen: peripheral blood. This CDR3 reads CSVELAGGLTDTQYF. Here the CDR3 DNA reads TGCAGCGTTGAGCTAGCGGGAGGCTTAACAGATACGCAGTATTTT.